This entry describes one T cell receptor beta chain. Germline CDR1 reads SGHTA; CDR2 reads FQGNSA. V gave up 2 bases and J gave up 5 bases, with 10 bases separating them. This CDR3 is built from 14 residues. The sample originates from a study of control samples from healthy donors and cancer patients. Here immunoSEQ multiplex PCR was the method, and the copy in TCRdb shows in-frame clones only, minus some. The sample holds 150,000 to 200,000 clones, roughly 89% seen once. This receptor was taken from a woman aged 50 to 60 in good health. The sequenced sample was blood. The chain links TRBV7-2 to TRBJ2-1, with D unclear. In DNA form, the CDR3 reads TGTGCCAGCAGCTTACTAGGACCGAACAATGAGCAGTTCTTC. Residues: CASSLLGPNNEQFF.